This T cell receptor beta chain came from a study of T cells in Graves' hyperthyroidism and ophthalmopathy. Looked up from germline, CDR1 is LNHDA and CDR2 is SQIVND (reference sequence). The CDR3 is 15 residues long. The V end was cut by 3 bases, the J end by 1 base, with 11 bases between. Regions amplified from RNA transcripts were the TCR beta CDR3 regions. The study used the HTBI primer set for a first-round RT-PCR of the TCR CDR3. A single record per CDR3 protein comes from TCRdb applying MiXCR to the multiplex PCR reads. The top ten hold less than 35% of the sample, which has 300,000 to 450,000 distinct CDR3 sequences, about 16% seen once.

The chain couples TRBV19 to TRBJ2-3; unclear D gene. The sequenced sample consisted of blood. The TCR comes from a woman younger than 45 with Graves' hyperthyroidism. Here the CDR3 reads CASSIDWAGTDTQYF. The CDR3 bases are TGTGCCAGTAGTATCGACTGGGCAGGCACAGATACGCAGTATTTT. The entire variable domain, with the rest obtained from reference TRBV19 and TRBJ2-3, is as follows: DGGITQSPKYLFRKEGQNVTLSCEQNLNHDAMYWYRQDPGQGLRLIYYSQIVNDFQKGDIAEGYSVSREKKESFPLTVTSAQKNPTAFYLCASSIDWAGTDTQYFGPGTRLTVL.